This TCR beta chain was documented in a study of blood T cell repertoires in COVID-19. Assay: immunoSEQ multiplex PCR; the TCRdb copy retains only in-frame clones and omits some. The table records around 190,000 clones, about nine tenths of them present only once. The CDR3 is 15 amino acids. Germline lookup yields CDR1 SGHRS and CDR2 YFSETQ. V shed 3 bases, J shed 6 bases, and the junction held 2 bases outside the gene matches. Specimen: PBMCs or T cells enriched from blood (not recorded which). The chain employs TRBV5-1 and TRBJ2-2, with TRBD2 matching over 13 bases. The TCR comes from a woman between 18 and 29 years old who had recovered from COVID-19. This CDR3 reads CASSSLAGGPGELFF. In DNA, the CDR3 is TGCGCCAGCAGCTCACTAGCGGGGGGGCCCGGGGAGCTGTTTTTT. The whole variable domain, filled in from reference TRBV5-1 and TRBJ2-2, reads KAGVTQTPRYLIKTRGQQVTLSCSPISGHRSVSWYQQTPGQGLQFLFEYFSETQRNKGNFPGRFSGRQFSNSRSEMNVSTLELGDSALYLCASSSLAGGPGELFFGEGSRLTVL.